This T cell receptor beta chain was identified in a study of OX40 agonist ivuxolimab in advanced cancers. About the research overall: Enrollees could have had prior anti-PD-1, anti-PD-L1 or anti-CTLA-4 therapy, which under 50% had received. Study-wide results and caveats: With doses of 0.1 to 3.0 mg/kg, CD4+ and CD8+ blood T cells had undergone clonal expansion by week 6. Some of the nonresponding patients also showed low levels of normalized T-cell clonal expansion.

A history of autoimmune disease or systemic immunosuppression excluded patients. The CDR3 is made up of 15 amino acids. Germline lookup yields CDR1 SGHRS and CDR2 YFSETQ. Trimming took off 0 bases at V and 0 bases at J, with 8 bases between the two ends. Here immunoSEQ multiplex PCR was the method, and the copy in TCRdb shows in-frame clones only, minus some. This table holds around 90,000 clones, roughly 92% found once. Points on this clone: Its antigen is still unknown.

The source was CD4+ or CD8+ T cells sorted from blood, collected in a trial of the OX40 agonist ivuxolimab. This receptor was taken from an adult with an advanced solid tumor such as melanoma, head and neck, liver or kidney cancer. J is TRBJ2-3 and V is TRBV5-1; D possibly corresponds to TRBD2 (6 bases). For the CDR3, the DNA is TGCGCCAGCAGCTTGGATGGGACTAGCACAGATACGCAGTATTTT. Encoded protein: CASSLDGTSTDTQYF.